This TCR beta chain was found in a study of cytomegalovirus exposure and HLA in healthy donors. Study-wide points: In an earlier analysis, in roughly 600 donors, most V segments appeared productive either ~87% or ~30% of the time. Later analysis suggested links between common viral pathogens and several top significant clusters.

Remarks on this clone: No antigen is known for it.

CDR3 size: 19 residues. CDR1 and CDR2 (germline): SGHVS, FQNEAQ. Trimming removed 5 bases from V and 5 bases from J, with 30 bases in between. 60 Vbeta and 13 Jbeta primers were used in PCR. The data were produced by immunoSEQ multiplex PCR, yet TCRdb's version contains in-frame clones alone and is incomplete. This table has 100,000 to 150,000 clones, just under 75% appearing once. J is TRBJ2-5 and V is TRBV7-8; tentatively, D is TRBD2 (7 bases). This clonotype originated in a man between 35 and 55 years old in good health and CMV-seropositive. The sequenced material came from PBMCs. CDR3 sequence: CASSLKPVRVRGGGETQYF. In DNA form, the CDR3 reads TGTGCCAGCAGCCTTAAGCCCGTACGCGTGAGGGGGGGCGGGGAGACCCAGTACTTC.